The rows below give T cell receptor beta chains drawn from one sample of a study of naive and memory T cell subsets. TCRdb independently ran MiXCR on the 5' RACE reads; one entry per CDR3 protein. The sample lists over 50,000 distinct CDR3 sequences, 7.6% seen once, with 9.8% in the top ten. Receptor source: a female donor in good health. Both conserved end residues are part of each CDR3. Clone size, where shown, is once, few, many, or a class for clones that have expanded.

>TRBV11-3|many|TRBJ2-7
CASSISGHGEEEQYF
>TRBV12-1|many|TRBJ1-5
CASSFCHGPPFYNQPQHF
>TRBV20-1|NA|TRBJ2-2
CSAREPGRGNTGELFF
>TRBV7-9|many|TRBJ1-2
CASSLGSSGYFYTF
>TRBV5-4|NA|TRBJ2-1
CASRPGTGGSYNEQFF
>TRBV7-9|many|TRBJ2-3
CASSDNARGRTDTQYF
>TRBV7-2|many|TRBJ1-1
CASSFVPGDLNTEAFF
>TRBV6-5|many|TRBJ1-5
CASSYGYSNQPQHF
>TRBV7-2|NA|TRBJ2-3
CASSLMENTDTQYF
>TRBV28|few|TRBJ1-2
CASRGGLAGYTF
>TRBV11-2|many|TRBJ1-2
CASSLNGGYGYTF
>TRBV6-6|many|TRBJ2-3
CASSSGPRTSTDTQYF
>TRBV12-3/TRBV12-4|many|TRBJ1-1
CASSPRPNTEAFF
>TRBV2|many|TRBJ1-2
CASSSRTQNYGYTF
>TRBV6-6|NA|TRBJ2-3
CASRGLAGLSTDTQYF
>TRBV20-1|many|TRBJ1-5
CSANPRDFGQPQHF